The clone carrying this TCR beta chain was counted many times. What it binds is unknown. 5'RACE with constant-segment primers yielded barcoded, UMI-tagged TCR alpha and TCR beta cDNA libraries. TCRdb ran MiXCR on the 5' RACE reads and lists one entry per CDR3 protein. The data contain hundreds of thousands of distinct CDR3 sequences, roughly 13% of them seen just once; the ten biggest clones take up over 20%. The sample comes from a study of T-cell memory formation after mild COVID-19. Background on the study: Largely, the TCR clusters proved donor specific.

Whole-study findings and limits: Clones that got smaller from day 15 to 85 had even CD4/CD8, while clones growing later tipped toward CD4+. Some clones that responded were present in memory (sampled pre-infection), which suggests cross-reactive memory joined.

The CDR3 contains 15 residues. CDR1 and CDR2 from the germline V gene are SGHRS and YFSETQ. The V and J ends lost 2 bases and 6 bases respectively, with 14 bases between them. The receptor was isolated from a young man who had mild COVID-19 (a few samples of this study predate the infection). Cell type and time point are not known. The specimen was PBMCs or a T cell subset sorted from them (not recorded which). The genes are TRBV5-1 and TRBJ2-2, with D possibly TRBD1 on 6 matching bases. The CDR3 protein is CASSFAQQGAGELFF. The CDR3 coding sequence is TGCGCCAGCAGCTTCGCTCAACAGGGCGCCGGGGAGCTGTTTTTT.